The 19 T cell receptor beta chains listed next were all sequenced from one sample in a study of identical twins. In TCRdb, the 5' RACE reads were re-called with MiXCR into one record per CDR3 protein. The table has about 700,000 distinct CDR3 sequences, around 8.6% seen once; the top ten hold approximately 0.89%. In addition, the sample was reused for a study of yellow fever vaccine responses in identical twins.

The sequenced sample was PBMCs. These receptors all stem from a woman aged 18-30 years in good health.

In its sample, this clonotype was seen a few times. V is TRBV20-1 and J is TRBJ2-6; D could derive from TRBD1 or TRBD2 (5 bases each). Germline CDR1 reads DFQATT; CDR2 reads SNEGSKA (reference sequence). The CDR3 length is 14 residues. Trimming cost V 3 bases and J 2 bases, with 8 bases left between them. DNA of the CDR3: TGCAGTGCTAGTCTGGGGGCTGGGGCCAACGTCCTGACTTTC. Translation: CSASLGAGANVLTF.

This clonotype was observed many times. The V call is TRBV6-2 or TRBV6-3, the J call TRBJ2-3; D is perhaps TRBD2 (6 bases). Germline CDR1 MNHEY, CDR2 SVGEGT. This CDR3 has 13 residues. Trimming pared 3 bases from V and 8 bases from J, leaving 12 bases between. CDR3 region: CASSYGVEGTQYF. CDR3 DNA sequence: TGTGCCAGCAGTTATGGTGTGGAGGGTACGCAGTATTTT.

The V call is TRBV5-1, the J call TRBJ2-7, with 10 bases aligning to TRBD1. Germline lookup yields CDR1 SGHRS and CDR2 YFSETQ. The trim removed 0 bases at V and 5 bases at J, leaving 5 bases unmatched. The CDR3 covers 15 residues. The CDR3 nucleotides read TGCGCCAGCAGCTTGGTGGGGACAGGGGTCCACGAGCAGTACTTC. The encoded protein is CASSLVGTGVHEQYF. Drawing the rest from reference TRBV5-1 and TRBJ2-7, the complete variable domain is KAGVTQTPRYLIKTRGQQVTLSCSPISGHRSVSWYQQTPGQGLQFLFEYFSETQRNKGNFPGRFSGRQFSNSRSEMNVSTLELGDSALYLCASSLVGTGVHEQYFGPGTRLTVT.

The J gene is TRBJ2-3, the V gene TRBV29-1, with 7 bases that match TRBD1. V lost 3 bases, J lost 1 base, and 1 base stayed unmatched. Germline CDR1 SQVTM, CDR2 ANQGSEA. This CDR3 is 13 amino acids long. DNA of the CDR3: TGCAGCGTTGACGGGACAGGCACAGATACGCAGTATTTT. Translating it yields CSVDGTGTDTQYF.

Many counts were recorded for this clonotype. The chain uses TRBV24-1 and TRBJ2-5, with D unclear. Between the trimmed V and J ends, which lost 5 bases and 2 bases, there was a span of 14 bases. Germline values: CDR1 KGHDR, CDR2 SFDVKD. CDR3 size: 15 residues. CDR3 nucleotides: TGTGCCACCAGTGCCCCGGCGGACGATCAAGAGACCCAGTACTTC. As protein: CATSAPADDQETQYF.

J is TRBJ2-3 and V is TRBV6-2 or TRBV6-3; maybe TRBD2 (6 bases). This CDR3 is built from 18 residues. CDR1 is MNHEY, CDR2 SVGEGT, per germline. Trimming pared 2 bases from V and 2 bases from J, leaving 20 bases between. The CDR3 protein is CASSYHRPGRENTDTQYF. The CDR3 nucleotides read TGTGCCAGCAGTTACCATCGCCCGGGACGGGAGAACACAGATACGCAGTATTTT.

This clonotype showed up many times. The chain recombines TRBV6-1 with TRBJ2-7, with TRBD1 matching over 7 bases. From germline, CDR1 is MNHNS and CDR2 SASEGT. The CDR3 is 14 amino acids. After removal of 7 bases from V and 2 bases from J, the junction contained 8 bases not matched to a gene. The CDR3 sequence is CASNRGQVAYEQYF. The CDR3 DNA reads as TGTGCCAGCAACCGAGGACAGGTGGCCTACGAGCAGTACTTC.

In its sample, this clonotype was seen many times. J is TRBJ2-5 and V is TRBV29-1, with a possible D match to TRBD1 (6 bases). Trimming removed 3 bases from V and 5 bases from J, with 13 bases in between. This CDR3 contains 13 residues. Germline V lookup: CDR1 SQVTM, CDR2 ANQGSEA. CDR3: CSVDRQGWETQYF. The CDR3 nucleotides read TGCAGCGTTGATAGGCAGGGGTGGGAGACCCAGTACTTC.

This clonotype was found many times. The rearrangement joins TRBV29-1 to TRBJ1-1; 8 bases map to TRBD1. Germline V gene lookup returns CDR1 SQVTM and CDR2 ANQGSEA. The CDR3 is made up of 14 amino acids. V was clipped by 4 bases and J by 6 bases; unmatched bases: 10. This chain's CDR3 is CSVAFGQGASEAFF. Here the CDR3 DNA reads TGCAGCGTTGCTTTTGGGCAGGGGGCCTCTGAAGCTTTCTTT.

The chain links TRBV25-1 to TRBJ2-6; TRBD1 is a possible D gene (6 bases). The V gene's germline CDR1 is MGHDK and CDR2 SYGVNS. The CDR3 spans 18 residues. V was clipped by 1 base and J by 2 bases, with 15 bases between them. Here the CDR3 reads CASSESPTGETGANVLTF. DNA for the CDR3: TGTGCCAGCAGTGAATCCCCGACAGGCGAAACTGGGGCCAACGTCCTGACTTTC.

This clonotype was found many times. The chain recombines TRBV7-9 with TRBJ2-7; 9 bases agree with TRBD2. After removal of 5 bases from V and 2 bases from J, the junction contained 4 bases not matched to a gene. Germline CDR1 SEHNR, CDR2 FQNEAQ (reference sequence). This CDR3 is built from 14 residues. CDR3 protein: CASSVSGSAYEQYF. CDR3 coding DNA: TGTGCCAGCAGCGTTAGCGGGAGCGCCTACGAGCAGTACTTC.

This clonotype has just a few counts. The rearrangement joins TRBV29-1 to TRBJ2-3; 7 bases fit TRBD2. The CDR3 runs 12 residues. Germline-derived CDR1 and CDR2 are SQVTM and ANQGSEA. The V and J ends lost 8 bases and 8 bases, in that order; junction bases with no gene match: 10. The CDR3 sequence: CSYGGGEGTQYF. The CDR3, as DNA: TGCAGCTACGGGGGAGGGGAAGGTACGCAGTATTTT.

This clonotype has at least ten counts. The chain combines TRBV12-3 or TRBV12-4 with TRBJ2-1; the D gene is possibly TRBD2 (6 bases). The CDR3 sequence is 17 residues long. Trimming took off 5 bases at V and 8 bases at J, with 25 bases between the two ends. The CDR3 loop reads CASSPGLGGEDSDEQFF. DNA for the CDR3: TGTGCCAGCAGTCCGGGGCTGGGGGGAGAAGACAGCGATGAGCAGTTCTTC.

This clonotype was seen only a few times. V and J are TRBV6-5 and TRBJ2-2; D possibly corresponds to TRBD1 (6 bases). Germline lookup yields CDR1 MNHEY and CDR2 SVGAGI. Trimming stripped 4 bases from V and 7 bases from J, with 16 bases between. The CDR3 totals 15 residues. CDR3 residues: CASSSHRERNGELFF. The CDR3 DNA reads TGTGCCAGCAGTTCTCACAGGGAGAGGAACGGGGAGCTGTTTTTT.

This clonotype was seen at least ten times. The rearrangement links TRBV6-5 to TRBJ2-7, with a possible D match to TRBD2 (6 bases). Trimming pared 4 bases from V and 5 bases from J, leaving 15 bases between. Germline CDR1 and CDR2: MNHEY and SVGAGI. The CDR3 has 14 amino acids. The CDR3 DNA reads TGTGCCAGCAGTTCTCCCGGGAGAAACGACGAGCAGTACTTC. It codes for CASSSPGRNDEQYF.

The chain has TRBV5-1 and TRBJ2-7; D is ambiguous. The CDR3 sequence is 13 residues long. V dropped 1 base and J dropped 5 bases, with 10 bases sitting between them. The V gene's germline CDR1 is SGHRS and CDR2 YFSETQ. The CDR3 DNA is TGCGCCAGCAGCTTGTATGTAGGGAACGAGCAGTACTTC. Protein sequence: CASSLYVGNEQYF.

This clonotype occurred a few times. V usage is TRBV2 and J usage is TRBJ2-3; no clear D. Germline values: CDR1 SNHLY, CDR2 FYNNEI. The V end lost 2 bases, the J end lost 0 bases, and 21 bases lay between the germline ends. The CDR3 length is 19 residues. The CDR3 DNA reads TGTGCCAGCAGTGAACCGGGTGGGTTATCTAAGGCTAGCACAGATACGCAGTATTTT. This codes for CASSEPGGLSKASTDTQYF.

V gene TRBV27 combines with J gene TRBJ2-5; TRBD2 is a possible D gene (6 bases). The V end lost 9 bases, the J end lost 3 bases, and 14 bases lay between the germline ends. The CDR3 runs to 13 residues. From germline, CDR1 is MNHEY and CDR2 SMNVEV (reference sequence). CDR3 nucleotide sequence: TGTGCCAGTAGGCCGGGCGGGGAAGAGACCCAGTACTTC. This codes for CASRPGGEETQYF.

This chain joins TRBV12-3 or TRBV12-4 and TRBJ2-4; TRBD1 matches 8 bases. This CDR3 is 14 amino acids long. The trim removed 6 bases at V and 6 bases at J, leaving 7 bases unmatched. As DNA, the CDR3 is TGTGCCAGCAGCCGAGGACAGGGCGGAAACATTCAGTACTTC. Translation: CASSRGQGGNIQYF.